This T cell receptor beta chain was sequenced during a study of T cell responses to AZD1222 COVID-19 vaccine (dated by TCRdb to the early 2020s). Regarding the research as a whole: A total of approximately 230 trial participants underwent TCR sequencing, of whom about 210 received two doses of AZD1222 and around 25 received two doses of the MenACWY control vaccine. Trial participants were enrolled by age into 18-55, 56-69 and 70-plus year subgroups, with around 140, 26 and 57 TCR-sequenced participants respectively.

Concerning this clone: Which antigen it targets is not known. Base-call qualities are not available, and no considerably larger clone is one nucleotide away.

CDR1 and CDR2 are drawn from the germline V gene: MGHRA, YSYEKL. The CDR3 numbers 14 residues from cysteine through phenylalanine. The read is trimmed to its CDR3 DNA, 42 bases read in frame from base 1. V loses 7 bases of germline sequence and J loses 0 bases, and the interval between the two ends is 12 bases. The sample's time point label, decoded: about 28 days (+/-7) after the second vaccine dose. The treatment or condition label for this specimen denotes: meningococcal conjugate vaccine given as trial control. Vaccinee samples were obtained from the UK trials COV001 and COV002, which included a single-blind randomized controlled phase 2/3 trial of AZD1222 (ChAdOx1 nCoV-19) in healthy adults. Trial participant PBMC samples were collected at day 0 and day 28 after the second dose for TCRbeta chain sequencing. Broader findings and caveats from the paper: Only five or six AZD1222 recipients were SARS-CoV-2 seropositive at baseline, limiting conclusions about previously exposed vaccinees. Because no samples from the day 14 peak response were available, repertoires could be characterized only after the peak T cell response. After two AZD1222 doses, both the breadth and the depth of spike-specific TCRs were significantly higher than at day 0 and than in MenACWY recipients. Participants were mostly white British and included more females than males, and it was suggested by the authors that clonal diversity may have been underestimated. Epitopes outside the regions mutated in the B.1.351 and B.1.1.7 variants were reportedly recognized by nearly half of the unique spike-specific TCRs. The vaccine-associated CD4 TCRs covered the entire spike protein, and the dominant responses fell in regions 160-218 and 743-854. In the small 56-69-year group, the increase in depth fell short of significance, most likely because of low power.

The CDR3 regions of human TCRbeta chains were subjected to immunosequencing. For the original study's pipeline: Repertoire TCRs were matched against a reference library of SARS-CoV-2-specific TCRs generated with the MIRA antigen-specificity platform. Breadth was defined as the fraction of unique TCRs that were SARS-CoV-2-associated. Depth was defined as the fraction of total T cells that were SARS-CoV-2-associated. Using the MIRA data, every spike-specific TCR was mapped to the spike region that the TCR reacted to and assigned to either a CD4 or a CD8 class. Log10-transformed breadth and depth values were compared by one-way ANOVA with Sidak's multiple comparisons tests. In TCRdb, the immuneACCESS table is reduced to in-frame sequences with V and J assigned. These tables do not hold every clone; where another copy was compared, an unresolved V gene accounts for under half, and the others remain unexplained. The D gene and trimming were derived from the DNA, and the V and J assignments and clone size from that table. The sample table lists 200,000 to 250,000 clones, approximately 94% of them with a count of one. The top ten clones comprise approximately 1.7% of the sample.

The starting material was peripheral blood, obtained 28 days after the second dose of the MenACWY control vaccine. This sequence originates from an adult who received the MenACWY meningococcal vaccine as a control. The rearrangement joined TRBV4-1 to TRBJ1-1; no D gene is confidently identified. CDR3 sequence: CASKLSTVNTEAFF. The DNA sequence is TGCGCCAGCAAATTGAGCACTGTGAACACTGAAGCTTTCTTT.